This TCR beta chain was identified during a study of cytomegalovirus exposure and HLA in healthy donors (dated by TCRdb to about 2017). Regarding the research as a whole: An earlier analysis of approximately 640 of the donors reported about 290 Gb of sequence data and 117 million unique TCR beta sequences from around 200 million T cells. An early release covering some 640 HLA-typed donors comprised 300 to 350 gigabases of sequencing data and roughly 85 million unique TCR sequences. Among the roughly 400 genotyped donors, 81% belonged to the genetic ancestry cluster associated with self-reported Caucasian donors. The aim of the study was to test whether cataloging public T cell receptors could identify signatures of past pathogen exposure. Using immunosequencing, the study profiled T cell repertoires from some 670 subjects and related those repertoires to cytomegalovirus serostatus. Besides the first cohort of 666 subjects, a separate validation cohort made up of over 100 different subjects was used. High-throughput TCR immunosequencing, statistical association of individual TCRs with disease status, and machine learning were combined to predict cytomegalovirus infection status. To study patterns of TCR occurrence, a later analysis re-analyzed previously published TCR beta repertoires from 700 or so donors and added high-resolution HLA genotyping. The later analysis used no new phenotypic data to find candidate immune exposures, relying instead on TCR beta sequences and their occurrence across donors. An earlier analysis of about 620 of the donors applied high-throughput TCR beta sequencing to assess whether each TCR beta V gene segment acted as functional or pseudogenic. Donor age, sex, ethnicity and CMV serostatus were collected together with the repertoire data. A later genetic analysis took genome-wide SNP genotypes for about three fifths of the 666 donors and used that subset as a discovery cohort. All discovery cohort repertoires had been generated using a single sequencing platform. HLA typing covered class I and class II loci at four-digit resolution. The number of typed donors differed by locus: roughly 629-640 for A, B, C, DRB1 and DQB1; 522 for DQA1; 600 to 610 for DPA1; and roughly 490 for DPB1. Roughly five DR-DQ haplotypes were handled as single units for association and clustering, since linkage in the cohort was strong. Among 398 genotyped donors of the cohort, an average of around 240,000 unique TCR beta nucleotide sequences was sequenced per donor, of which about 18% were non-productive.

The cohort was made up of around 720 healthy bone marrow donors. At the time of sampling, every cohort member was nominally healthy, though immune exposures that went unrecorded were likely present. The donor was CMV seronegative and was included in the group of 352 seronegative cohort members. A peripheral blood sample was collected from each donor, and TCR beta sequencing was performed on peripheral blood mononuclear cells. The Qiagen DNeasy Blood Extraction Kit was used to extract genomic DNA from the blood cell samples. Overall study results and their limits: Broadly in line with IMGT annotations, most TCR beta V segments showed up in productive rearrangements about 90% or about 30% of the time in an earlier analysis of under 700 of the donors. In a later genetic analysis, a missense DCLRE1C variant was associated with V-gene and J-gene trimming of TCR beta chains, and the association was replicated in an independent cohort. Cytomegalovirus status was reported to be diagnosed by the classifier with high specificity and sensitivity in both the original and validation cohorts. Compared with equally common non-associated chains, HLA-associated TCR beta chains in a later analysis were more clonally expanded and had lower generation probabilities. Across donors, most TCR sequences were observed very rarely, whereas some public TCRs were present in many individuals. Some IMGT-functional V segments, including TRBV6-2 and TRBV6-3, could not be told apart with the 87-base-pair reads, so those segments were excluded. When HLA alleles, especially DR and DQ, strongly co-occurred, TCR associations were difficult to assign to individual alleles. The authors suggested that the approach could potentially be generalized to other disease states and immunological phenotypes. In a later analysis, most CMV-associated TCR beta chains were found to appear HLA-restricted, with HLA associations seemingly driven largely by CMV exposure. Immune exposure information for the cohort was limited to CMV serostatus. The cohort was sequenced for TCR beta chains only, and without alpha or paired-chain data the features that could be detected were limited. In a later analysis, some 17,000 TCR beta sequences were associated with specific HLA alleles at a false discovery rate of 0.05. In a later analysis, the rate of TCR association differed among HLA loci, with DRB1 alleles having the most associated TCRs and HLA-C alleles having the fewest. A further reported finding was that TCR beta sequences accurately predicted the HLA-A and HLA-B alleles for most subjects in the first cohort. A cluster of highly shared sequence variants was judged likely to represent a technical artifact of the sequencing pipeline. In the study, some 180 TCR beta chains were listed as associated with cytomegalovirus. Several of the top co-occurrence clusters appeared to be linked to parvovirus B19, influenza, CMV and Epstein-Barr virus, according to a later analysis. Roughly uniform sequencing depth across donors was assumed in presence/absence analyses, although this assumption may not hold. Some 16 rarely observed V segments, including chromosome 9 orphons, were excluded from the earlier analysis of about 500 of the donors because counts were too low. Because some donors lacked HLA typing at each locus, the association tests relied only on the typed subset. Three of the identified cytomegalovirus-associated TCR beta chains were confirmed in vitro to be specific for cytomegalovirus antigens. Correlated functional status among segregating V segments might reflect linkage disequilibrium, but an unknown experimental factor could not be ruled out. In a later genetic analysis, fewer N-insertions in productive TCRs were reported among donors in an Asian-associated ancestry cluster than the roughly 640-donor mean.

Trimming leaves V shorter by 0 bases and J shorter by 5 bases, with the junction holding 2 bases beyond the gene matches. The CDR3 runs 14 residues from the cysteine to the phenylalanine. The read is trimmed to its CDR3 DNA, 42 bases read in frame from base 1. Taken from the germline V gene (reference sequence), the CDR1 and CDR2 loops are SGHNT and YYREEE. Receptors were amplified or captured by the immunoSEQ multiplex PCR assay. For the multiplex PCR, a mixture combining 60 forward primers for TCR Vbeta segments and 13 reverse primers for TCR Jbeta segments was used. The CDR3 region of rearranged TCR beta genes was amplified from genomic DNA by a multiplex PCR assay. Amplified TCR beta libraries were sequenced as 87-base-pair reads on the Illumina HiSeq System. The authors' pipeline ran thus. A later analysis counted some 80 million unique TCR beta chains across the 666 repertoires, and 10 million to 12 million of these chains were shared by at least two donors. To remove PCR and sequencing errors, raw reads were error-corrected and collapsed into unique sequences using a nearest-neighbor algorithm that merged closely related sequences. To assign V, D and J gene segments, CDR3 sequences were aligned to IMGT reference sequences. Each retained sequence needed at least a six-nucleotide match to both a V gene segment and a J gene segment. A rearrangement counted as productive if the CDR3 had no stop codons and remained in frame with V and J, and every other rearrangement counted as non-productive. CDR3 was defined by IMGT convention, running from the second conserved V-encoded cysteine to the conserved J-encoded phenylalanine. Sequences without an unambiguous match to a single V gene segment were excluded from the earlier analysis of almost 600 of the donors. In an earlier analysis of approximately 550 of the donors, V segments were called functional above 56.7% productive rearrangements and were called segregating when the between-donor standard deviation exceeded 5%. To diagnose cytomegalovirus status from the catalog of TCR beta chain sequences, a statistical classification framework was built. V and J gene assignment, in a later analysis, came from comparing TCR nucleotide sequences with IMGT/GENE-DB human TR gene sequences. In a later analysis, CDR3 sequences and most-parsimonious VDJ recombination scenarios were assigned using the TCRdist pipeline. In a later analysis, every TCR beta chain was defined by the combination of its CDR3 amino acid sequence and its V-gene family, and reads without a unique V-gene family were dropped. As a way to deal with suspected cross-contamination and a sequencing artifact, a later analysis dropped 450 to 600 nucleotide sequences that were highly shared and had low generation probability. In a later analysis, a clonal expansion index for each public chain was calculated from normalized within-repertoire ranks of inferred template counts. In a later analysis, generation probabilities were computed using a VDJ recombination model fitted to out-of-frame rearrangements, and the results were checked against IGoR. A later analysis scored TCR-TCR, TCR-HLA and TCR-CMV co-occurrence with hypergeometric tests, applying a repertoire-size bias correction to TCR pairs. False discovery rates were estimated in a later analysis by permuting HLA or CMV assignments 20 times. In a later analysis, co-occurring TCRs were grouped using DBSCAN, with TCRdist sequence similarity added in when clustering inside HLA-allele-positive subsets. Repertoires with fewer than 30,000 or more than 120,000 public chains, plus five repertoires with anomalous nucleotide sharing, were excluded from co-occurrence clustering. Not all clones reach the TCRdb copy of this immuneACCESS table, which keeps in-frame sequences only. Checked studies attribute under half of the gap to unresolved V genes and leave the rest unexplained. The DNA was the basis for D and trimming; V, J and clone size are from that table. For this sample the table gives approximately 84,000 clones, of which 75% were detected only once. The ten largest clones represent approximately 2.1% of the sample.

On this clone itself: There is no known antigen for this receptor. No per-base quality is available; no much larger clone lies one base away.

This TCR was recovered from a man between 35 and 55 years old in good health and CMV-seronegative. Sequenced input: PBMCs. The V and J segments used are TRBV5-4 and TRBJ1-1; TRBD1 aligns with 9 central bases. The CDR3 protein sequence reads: CASSLGQGVTEAFF. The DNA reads TGTGCCAGCAGCTTGGGACAGGGGGTGACTGAAGCTTTCTTT. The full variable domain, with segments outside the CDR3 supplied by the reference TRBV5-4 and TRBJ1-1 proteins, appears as ETGVTQSPTHLIKTRGQQVTLRCSSQSGHNTVSWYQQALGQGPQFIFQYYREEENGRGNFPPRFSGLQFPNYSSELNVNALELDDSALYLCASSLGQGVTEAFFGQGTRLTVV.